This TCR beta chain was profiled in a study of post-analysis software for immune sequencing data. About the study: Patients with relapsing-remitting, secondary progressive and progressive-relapsing multiple sclerosis courses were all represented. Study-level results: Among 4 or 5 TRBV segments more frequent in patients than controls were TRBV5-6, TRBV5-1 and TRBV20-1. Normalized Chao1 diversity in multiple sclerosis patients fell significantly below that of controls.

On this clonotype: No antigen is known for it.

V was cut by 4 bases and J by 7 bases, with 15 bases left in between. Germline CDR1 reads SGHRS; CDR2 reads YFSETQ. The CDR3 has 14 amino acids. Tagging with unique molecular identifiers was a feature of the TCR beta cDNA libraries. TCRdb processed the PCR reads anew with MiXCR; each CDR3 protein has one entry. The table includes some 890,000 distinct CDR3 sequences, approximately 53% detected once. The chain recombines TRBV5-1 with TRBJ2-1, with D maybe TRBD2 (6 bases). This clonotype was sampled from a girl between 10 and 17 years old with multiple sclerosis. The sample was blood. CDR3 region: CASSPGLGENEQFF. Written as DNA, the CDR3 is TGCGCCAGCAGCCCGGGACTGGGGGAGAATGAGCAGTTCTTC. Full variable domain (remainder filled in from reference TRBV5-1 and TRBJ2-1): KAGVTQTPRYLIKTRGQQVTLSCSPISGHRSVSWYQQTPGQGLQFLFEYFSETQRNKGNFPGRFSGRQFSNSRSEMNVSTLELGDSALYLCASSPGLGENEQFFGPGTRLTVL.